The next 22 T cell receptor beta chains were all read from a single sample in a study of blood T cell repertoires in COVID-19. Libraries were prepared by immunoSEQ multiplex PCR; TCRdb keeps only in-frame clonotypes and omits some of them. The table shows 40,000 or so clones, with about 81% occurring only once. Sequences were obtained from peripheral blood. Every receptor here comes from a man aged 40-49 years with active or convalescent COVID-19.

This chain links TRBV18 with TRBJ1-1; 7 positions match TRBD1. CDR3 length: 13 residues. Germline V CDR1 and CDR2: KGHSH, LQKENI. V trimming: 6 bases; J trimming: 6 bases; junction bases outside the gene matches: 7. The CDR3 sequence is CASSGDRVAEAFF. CDR3 DNA sequence: TGTGCCAGCTCCGGTGACAGGGTCGCTGAAGCTTTCTTT.

This clone was observed many times. This chain joins TRBV29-1 and TRBJ1-1; no clear D gene. This CDR3 contains 11 residues. Trimming stripped 0 bases from V and 8 bases from J, with 7 bases between. The germline gives CDR1 SQVTM, CDR2 ANQGSEA. The CDR3, as DNA: TGCAGCGTTGAAGATGGCAGGGAAGCTTTCTTT. Translation gives CSVEDGREAFF. Supplemented by reference TRBV29-1 and TRBJ1-1, the full variable domain reads SAVISQKPSRDICQRGTSLTIQCQVDSQVTMMFWYRQQPGQSLTLIATANQGSEATYESGFVIDKFPISRPNLTFSTLTVSNMSPEDSSIYLCSVEDGREAFFGQGTRLTVV.

The gene calls are TRBV4-2 and TRBJ1-5, with TRBD1 matching over 7 bases. The junction had 7 bases not matched to a gene; V was cut back by 5 bases and J by 0 bases. The CDR3 runs to 16 residues. Germline CDR1 reads LGHNA; CDR2 reads YNFKEQ. The CDR3 DNA sequence: TGTGCCAGCAGCGGGGGACAGCACCATAGCAATCAGCCCCAGCATTTT. Translation: CASSGGQHHSNQPQHF.

This sequence joins TRBV6-6 and TRBJ2-7, with D possibly being TRBD2 (6 bases). This CDR3 has 13 amino acids. Per the germline V gene, CDR1 is MNHNY and CDR2 is SVGAGI (reference sequence). With 8 bases removed from V and 6 bases from J, the gap between germline ends came to 17 bases. CDR3 sequence: CASGGAGTPEQYF. The CDR3 bases are TGTGCCAGCGGAGGGGCAGGTACTCCCGAGCAGTACTTC.

Only one count was recorded for this clone. This chain connects TRBV4-1 to TRBJ2-7; tentative D call: TRBD2 (5 bases). CDR1 and CDR2 (germline): MGHRA, YSYEKL. The CDR3 has 12 residues. V dropped 6 bases and J dropped 4 bases, with 10 bases sitting between them. CDR3 in amino acids: CASSEGLYEQYF. In DNA form, the CDR3 reads TGCGCCAGCAGTGAAGGACTTTACGAGCAGTACTTC.

V is TRBV5-1 and J is TRBJ2-3; the match to TRBD2 covers 11 bases. The CDR3 covers 18 residues. J was trimmed by 4 bases and V by 0 bases; bases with no gene match: 10. From germline, CDR1 is SGHRS and CDR2 YFSETQ. CDR3 DNA: TGCGCCAGCAGCTTGGCCATAGCGGGAGGGCTCGGGGCAGATACGCAGTATTTT. It encodes CASSLAIAGGLGADTQYF. Looking up the rest from reference TRBV5-1 and TRBJ2-3 gives the full variable domain: KAGVTQTPRYLIKTRGQQVTLSCSPISGHRSVSWYQQTPGQGLQFLFEYFSETQRNKGNFPGRFSGRQFSNSRSEMNVSTLELGDSALYLCASSLAIAGGLGADTQYFGPGTRLTVL.

CDR3 DNA sequence: TGTGCCAGCAGCCCCTCACCGGACTACAGCGCAAAAGAGACCTACGAGCAGTACTTC. It codes for CASSPSPDYSAKETYEQYF. The V and J genes are TRBV7-9 and TRBJ2-7, with D maybe TRBD2 (6 bases). Trimming pared 5 bases from V and 2 bases from J, leaving 28 bases between. CDR3 length: 19 amino acids. CDR1 is SEHNR and CDR2 is FQNEAQ in the germline V gene (reference sequence).

This chain links TRBV6-5 with TRBJ1-2; 8 nucleotides match TRBD1. The CDR3 runs 15 residues. The junction had 3 bases not matched to a gene; V was cut back by 0 bases and J by 3 bases. Germline-derived CDR1 and CDR2 are MNHEY and SVGAGI. The CDR3 loop is CASSYSTGEDYGYTF. The CDR3 DNA reads TGTGCCAGCAGTTACTCGACAGGGGAGGACTATGGCTACACCTTC.

This chain links TRBV11-3 with TRBJ2-1, with 7 bases fitting TRBD2. Germline trimming cut 4 bases from V and 7 bases from J; bases unmatched to any gene: 7. Germline V gives CDR1 SGHNT, CDR2 YENEEA. The CDR3 contains 14 residues. DNA for the CDR3: TGTGCCAGCAGCTCCGCGGGGGAATGGAATGAGCAGTTCTTC. This encodes CASSSAGEWNEQFF.

The chain joins TRBV12-3 or TRBV12-4 to TRBJ2-1, with 8 bases identical to TRBD1. This CDR3 has 13 residues. Germline trimming cut 5 bases from V and 9 bases from J; bases unmatched to any gene: 6. CDR3 DNA sequence: TGTGCCAGCAGTCCCGACAGGGGCGGTGAGCAGTTCTTC. This codes for CASSPDRGGEQFF.

The rearrangement uses TRBV27 and TRBJ1-5; maybe TRBD1 (5 bases). The CDR3 sequence is 15 residues long. Germline CDR1 and CDR2: MNHEY and SMNVEV (reference sequence). Trimming pared 2 bases from V and 6 bases from J, leaving 14 bases between. In DNA, the CDR3 is TGTGCCAGCAGTTTAAGTGCAGGGACTCGTCAGCCCCAGCATTTT. This gives the protein CASSLSAGTRQPQHF.

The chain carries TRBV11-2 and TRBJ1-4; 8 bases line up with TRBD1. The germline gives CDR1 SGHAT, CDR2 FQNNGV. This CDR3 contains 16 residues. With V trimmed by 0 bases and J by 9 bases, 9 bases remained unmatched. The chain's CDR3 is CASSLERTGPLQKLFF. The CDR3 nucleotides read TGTGCCAGCAGCTTAGAGAGGACAGGGCCGTTGCAAAAACTGTTTTTT. Supplemented by reference TRBV11-2 and TRBJ1-4, the full variable domain reads EAGVAQSPRYKIIEKRQSVAFWCNPISGHATLYWYQQILGQGPKLLIQFQNNGVVDDSQLPKDRFSAERLKGVDSTLKIQPAKLEDSAVYLCASSLERTGPLQKLFFGSGTQLSVL.

The chain joins TRBV4-2 to TRBJ2-6; tentative D call: TRBD1 (5 bases). CDR3 length: 16 residues. Germline CDR1 LGHNA, CDR2 YNFKEQ. V was clipped by 1 base and J by 2 bases, with 9 bases between them. The CDR3 nucleotides read TGTGCCAGCAGCCAAGCCGCCAGGGCTGGGGCCAACGTCCTGACTTTC. Its translation is CASSQAARAGANVLTF.

The genes are TRBV19 and TRBJ1-4; TRBD1 matches at 7 bases. Unmatched junction bases numbered 4, after V lost 5 bases and J lost 4 bases. The CDR3 length is 14 residues. Germline lookup yields CDR1 LNHDA and CDR2 SQIVND (reference sequence). In DNA form, the CDR3 reads TGTGCCAGTAGTCCGGGACAGAGTAATGAAAAACTGTTTTTT. Amino acid sequence: CASSPGQSNEKLFF. Full variable domain (outside the CDR3, taken from reference TRBV19 and TRBJ1-4): DGGITQSPKYLFRKEGQNVTLSCEQNLNHDAMYWYRQDPGQGLRLIYYSQIVNDFQKGDIAEGYSVSREKKESFPLTVTSAQKNPTAFYLCASSPGQSNEKLFFGSGTQLSVL.

The chain links TRBV2 to TRBJ1-4, with 8 bases identical to TRBD1. Per the germline V gene, CDR1 is SNHLY and CDR2 is FYNNEI. V lost 8 bases to trimming and J lost 0 bases; unmatched junction nucleotides: 14. The CDR3 has 18 amino acids. DNA for the CDR3: TGTGCCAGCCGCCCCGGACTTACAGGGGGGACAACTAATGAAAAACTGTTTTTT. Translation: CASRPGLTGGTTNEKLFF.

V gene TRBV19 combines with J gene TRBJ1-2; D is unresolved. Germline lookup yields CDR1 LNHDA and CDR2 SQIVND (reference sequence). CDR3 length: 15 amino acids. The V end lost 5 bases, the J end lost 0 bases, and 13 bases lay between the germline ends. The CDR3 reads CASSLAVAANYGYTF. Here the CDR3 DNA reads TGTGCCAGTAGTCTGGCAGTGGCAGCTAACTATGGCTACACCTTC.

This clone was seen only a few times. The V and J genes are TRBV27 and TRBJ1-5; a weak D match, TRBD1 (6 bases). Trimming cost V 8 bases and J 5 bases, with 22 bases left between them. CDR1 is MNHEY, CDR2 SMNVEV, per germline (reference sequence). The CDR3 extends over 16 amino acids. The CDR3 region is CASSKTPGQPHQPQHF. In DNA, the CDR3 is TGTGCCAGCTCAAAAACCCCTGGACAGCCCCATCAGCCCCAGCATTTT.

A few counts support this clone. The rearrangement uses TRBV9 and TRBJ1-3; no clear D. Deletions cut 4 bases from V and 4 bases from J, with 9 bases between. Germline CDR1 is SGDLS and CDR2 is YYNGEE. The CDR3 has 13 amino acids. The CDR3 DNA reads TGTGCCAGCAGCCCAACGGGGGGAAACACCATATATTTT. Its protein product is CASSPTGGNTIYF.

The chain employs TRBV3-1 (or the pseudogene TRBV3-2) and TRBJ1-4; D call uncertain. V lost 4 bases and J 5 bases, leaving 11 bases between the germline ends. Germline CDR1 and CDR2: LGHDT and YNNKEL (reference sequence). This CDR3 region has 14 residues. The CDR3 loop reads CASSLGGRNEKLFF. The CDR3 nucleotides read TGTGCCAGCAGCCTCGGAGGCAGAAATGAAAAACTGTTTTTT.

The chain is built from TRBV12-3 or TRBV12-4 and TRBJ1-2, with a possible D match to TRBD1 (5 bases). V lost 5 bases to trimming and J lost 4 bases, with 11 bases between them. CDR3 length: 13 amino acids. The CDR3 sequence is CASSRREVYGYTF. The CDR3 region has the DNA TGTGCCAGCAGTCGCAGGGAGGTCTATGGCTACACCTTC.

The chain carries TRBV5-1 and TRBJ1-1; weak D call: TRBD1 (5 bases). The CDR3 runs 17 residues. Per the germline V gene, CDR1 is SGHRS and CDR2 is YFSETQ. V lost 4 bases, J lost 0 bases, and 19 bases lay in between. In nucleotides, the CDR3 is TGCGCCAGCAGCGCCGGTAGGGGTGTTGGCATGAACACTGAAGCTTTCTTT. Encoded protein: CASSAGRGVGMNTEAFF.

The V call is TRBV19, the J call TRBJ2-3; 8 bases line up with TRBD1. Germline V CDR1 and CDR2: LNHDA, SQIVND (reference sequence). V lost 8 bases, J lost 1 base, and 2 bases stayed unmatched. The CDR3 is made up of 13 amino acids. The CDR3 DNA is TGTGCCAGTGGGGGACAGGGCACAGATACGCAGTATTTT. Protein product: CASGGQGTDTQYF.